This TCR beta chain was sequenced in a study of T cells in localized non-small cell lung cancer. Notes on the study in general: The study detected a median roughly 57 of the top 100 tumor clones in adjacent lung. Of the tissues analyzed, uninvolved adjacent lung showed maximal T cell clonality, greater than tumor. Longer overall survival was linked to higher blood T cell density. Sequencing, confined to only one tumor region, leaves heterogeneity possible.

To note about this clone: Its antigen is unknown.

The protocol was immunoSEQ multiplex PCR, while the TCRdb copy is restricted to in-frame clones and leaves out a portion. The sample includes fewer than 850 clones, roughly 30% of them seen just once. V lost 5 bases and J lost 5, with 14 bases in between. Germline loops: CDR1 LNHDA, CDR2 SQIVND (reference sequence). The CDR3 has 14 amino acids. V and J are TRBV19 and TRBJ2-3; a possible D gene is TRBD2 (5 bases). The specimen comprised lung tumor tissue, sampled before any cancer treatment. This TCR was recovered from a male donor aged 60 or older with stage III lung adenocarcinoma. The CDR3 DNA follows: TGTGCCAGTAGTCTTACGGGAATGGGAGATACGCAGTATTTT. It specifies CASSLTGMGDTQYF.